This T cell receptor beta chain was identified during a study of shared clonotypes between healthy human individuals. Over several immunoSEQ plates, each subset's genomic DNA was distributed in even portions. On sorted subsets, replicate PCRs used about 200 ng DNA, or 30,000 or so T cell genomes. The repertoire was sequenced with immunoSEQ multiplex PCR; TCRdb's copy has only in-frame clones and lacks some. Of approximately 500,000 clones listed, about 96% are singletons. Of note for this clone: Antigen: not known.

The germline gives CDR1 MNHEY, CDR2 SMNVEV (reference sequence). V lost 5 bases and J 6 bases, leaving 15 bases between the germline ends. This CDR3 is built from 14 residues. Study-level results: Blood alone was sampled, and tissue repertoires likely differ. The study found about 5% of naive CD4 clonotypes shared across a few donors.

The TCR sequence derives from a woman aged 30 to 39 in good health. The source material was naive CD4+ T cells sorted from blood. This sample's subset: CD45RA+ positively selected. The V call is TRBV27, the J call TRBJ2-3; no clear D gene. In DNA form, the CDR3 reads TGTGCCAGCAGTCGCTCGAATATCGGGGATACGCAGTATTTT. It specifies CASSRSNIGDTQYF.